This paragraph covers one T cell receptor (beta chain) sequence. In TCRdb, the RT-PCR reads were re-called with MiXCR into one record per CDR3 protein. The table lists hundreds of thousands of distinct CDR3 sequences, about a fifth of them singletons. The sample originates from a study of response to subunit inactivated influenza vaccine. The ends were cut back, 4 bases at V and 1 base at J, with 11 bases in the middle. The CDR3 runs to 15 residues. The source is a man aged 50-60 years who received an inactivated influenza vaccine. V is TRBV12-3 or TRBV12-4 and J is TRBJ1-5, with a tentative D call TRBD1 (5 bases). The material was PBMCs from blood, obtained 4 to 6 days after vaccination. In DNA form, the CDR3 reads TGTGCCAGCAGTTCCGGACGGGACAGCAATCAGCCCCAGCATTTT. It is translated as CASSSGRDSNQPQHF.